The 32 T cell receptor beta chains reported below all come from one sample, sequenced in a study of Graves' ophthalmopathy and Graves' hyperthyroidism. TCR beta CDR3 amplification used RNA transcripts. Following a first-round RT-PCR that used HTBI primers, a second-round multiplex PCR was carried out. A single record per CDR3 protein comes from TCRdb applying MiXCR to the multiplex PCR reads. The table includes about 210,000 distinct CDR3 sequences, around 30% detected once. The sequenced material came from peripheral blood. The receptor source for this set is a man aged 45-65 years with Graves' ophthalmopathy.

This clonotype was seen repeatedly, ten times or more. The chain joins TRBV10-3 to TRBJ1-5, with a weak D call TRBD1 (6 bases). Looked up from germline, CDR1 is ENHRY and CDR2 is SYGVKD. The V end lost 8 bases, the J end lost 3 bases, and 14 bases lay between the germline ends. CDR3 length: 14 amino acids. This CDR3 reads CAIWGGQINQPQHF. The CDR3 nucleotides are TGTGCCATCTGGGGAGGACAGATCAATCAGCCCCAGCATTTT.

In its sample, this clonotype was seen many times. The rearrangement joins TRBV20-1 to TRBJ1-2; D not resolved. Germline values: CDR1 DFQATT, CDR2 SNEGSKA (reference sequence). V lost 7 bases and J lost 3, with 6 bases in between. The CDR3 is 10 amino acids. This CDR3 is CSVPYYGYTF. CDR3 sequence (DNA): TGCAGTGTTCCCTACTATGGCTACACCTTC.

This chain uses TRBV29-1 with TRBJ1-1, with a weak D call TRBD1 (5 bases). The CDR3 consists of 13 residues. The V gene's germline CDR1 is SQVTM and CDR2 ANQGSEA. Trimming took 1 base from V and 5 from J, leaving 11 bases between them. The CDR3 coding sequence is TGCAGCGTTGAAGGGGGCCTGGAGACTGAAGCTTTCTTT. Amino acids: CSVEGGLETEAFF.

This clonotype was observed at least ten times. V usage is TRBV28 and J usage is TRBJ1-3; tentatively, D is TRBD1 (5 bases). Germline values: CDR1 MDHEN, CDR2 SYDVKM. The CDR3 is 15 residues long. Trimming stripped 7 bases from V and 4 bases from J, with 17 bases between. The CDR3 sequence is CASTSSGTSGNTIYF. In DNA form, the CDR3 reads TGTGCCAGCACCTCGAGCGGGACTAGCGGAAACACCATATATTTT.

This clonotype was seen repeatedly, ten times or more. The chain carries TRBV28 and TRBJ2-7; D unresolved. Trimming removed 6 bases at V and 1 base at J, with 13 bases between. Germline CDR1 and CDR2: MDHEN and SYDVKM. This CDR3 has 14 amino acids. The CDR3 DNA follows: TGTGCCAGCAGCCTTGTCGGACGGTCCTACGAGCAGTACTTC. This gives the protein CASSLVGRSYEQYF.

Remarks on this clonotype: The germline gene is not matched at one end of the junction; a read error may be the cause. The rearrangement joins TRBV12-3 or TRBV12-4 to TRBJ2-5; TRBD2 is a possible D gene (5 bases). This CDR3 contains 14 residues. The chain's CDR3 is CASSLTSGGEAQYF. The CDR3 DNA reads TGTGCCAGCAGTTTGACCAGCGGTGGAGAGGCCCAGTACTTC.

This clonotype was seen repeatedly, ten times or more. This chain joins TRBV6-1 and TRBJ2-4; 14 bases match TRBD2. The CDR3 has 15 residues. Trimming took 4 bases from V and 8 from J; bases not matched to a gene: 4. CDR1 MNHNS and CDR2 SASEGT come from the germline V gene. The CDR3 DNA reads TGTGCCAGCAGTGGACTAGCGGGAGGGGGGGACATTCAGTACTTC. This codes for CASSGLAGGGDIQYF.

This chain uses TRBV6-1 with TRBJ2-5, with D possibly called TRBD1 or TRBD2 (5 bases each). CDR1 and CDR2 (germline): MNHNS, SASEGT. The V end lost 6 bases, the J end lost 2 bases, and 10 bases lay between the germline ends. The CDR3 has 13 amino acids. CDR3 loop: CASRRDGQETQYF. DNA for the CDR3: TGTGCCAGCAGAAGGGACGGTCAAGAGACCCAGTACTTC.

This clonotype was counted a few times. This rearrangement joins TRBV7-2 to TRBJ1-5; 8 bases are a match to TRBD1. The CDR3 length is 15 residues. Trimming cost V 4 bases and J 6 bases; bases outside gene matches: 8. Germline V gives CDR1 SGHTA, CDR2 FQGNSA. The CDR3 nucleotides read TGTGCCAGCAGCTCCGCAGGGGGCGCCGGTCAGCCCCAGCATTTT. Translating it yields CASSSAGGAGQPQHF.

This clonotype was detected ten times or more. The genes are TRBV7-2 and TRBJ2-7; 8 nucleotides match TRBD1. CDR1 SGHTA and CDR2 FQGNSA come from the germline V gene. The CDR3 consists of 15 residues. The V segment lost 5 bases and the J segment 3 bases; nucleotides outside the gene matches: 9. The CDR3 here is CASSRETGAGYEQYF. CDR3 DNA sequence: TGTGCCAGCAGCCGAGAGACAGGGGCGGGCTACGAGCAGTACTTC.

This chain links TRBV28 with TRBJ2-5; tentative D call: TRBD1 (7 bases). This CDR3 comprises 15 residues. CDR1 and CDR2 from the germline V gene are MDHEN and SYDVKM. V lost 2 bases, J lost 2 bases, and 12 bases lay in between. In DNA, the CDR3 is TGTGCCAGCAGTTTAGGGGGGACAGAACAAGAGACCCAGTACTTC. Its protein is CASSLGGTEQETQYF.

This clonotype was seen at least ten times. V gene TRBV5-1 combines with J gene TRBJ2-5; D is unclear. This CDR3 contains 16 residues. Germline CDR1 is SGHRS and CDR2 is YFSETQ. Trimming removed 8 bases from V and 2 bases from J, with 22 bases in between. The CDR3 sequence: CASSHGLGRVQETQYF. The DNA for the CDR3 is TGCGCCAGTAGCCATGGCCTCGGACGAGTTCAAGAGACCCAGTACTTC.

This chain uses TRBV2 with TRBJ1-6; a weak D match, TRBD1 (5 bases). The CDR3 is 13 residues long. The germline V gene has CDR1 SNHLY and CDR2 FYNNEI. Trimming cost V 6 bases and J 5 bases, with 8 bases left between them. The DNA of the CDR3 is TGTGCCAGCAGCGGACAAAATAATTCACCCCTCCACTTT. Protein product: CASSGQNNSPLHF.

This clonotype was observed many times. The chain is built from TRBV27 and TRBJ1-1; possibly TRBD1 for D (5 bases). The CDR3 spans 15 residues. Germline V lookup: CDR1 MNHEY, CDR2 SMNVEV (reference sequence). V lost 0 bases to trimming and J lost 5 bases, with 13 bases between them. Here the CDR3 reads CASSLSPGTGTEAFF. DNA for the CDR3: TGTGCCAGCAGTTTATCGCCGGGGACGGGGACTGAAGCTTTCTTT.

The CDR3 DNA follows: TGTGCCAGCAGCTCCCTTCTAGCGGGCCGCCAAGAGACCCAGTACTTC. Its protein is CASSSLLAGRQETQYF. J is TRBJ2-5 and V is TRBV6-2 or TRBV6-3; 8 bases fit TRBD2. V shed 6 bases, J shed 1 base, and the junction held 10 bases outside the gene matches. The CDR3 is made up of 16 amino acids. Per germline, CDR1 MNHEY and CDR2 SVGEGT.

This clonotype was seen many times. The V gene is TRBV18, the J gene TRBJ2-2; D is possibly TRBD1 (6 bases). The CDR3 totals 14 residues. V lost 4 bases to trimming and J lost 2 bases, with 8 bases between them. Germline V gene lookup returns CDR1 KGHSH and CDR2 LQKENI. In DNA form, the CDR3 reads TGTGCCAGCTCACGACAGGACAACACCGGGGAGCTGTTTTTT. Translating gives CASSRQDNTGELFF. Looking up the rest from reference TRBV18 and TRBJ2-2 gives the full variable domain: NAGVMQNPRHLVRRRGQEARLRCSPMKGHSHVYWYRQLPEEGLKFMVYLQKENIIDESGMPKERFSAEFPKEGPSILRIQQVVRGDSAAYFCASSRQDNTGELFFGEGSRLTVL.

This clonotype was detected many times. The genes are TRBV6-1 and TRBJ1-3; possibly TRBD1 for D (6 bases). The CDR3 consists of 14 residues. V dropped 10 bases and J dropped 4 bases, with 17 bases sitting between them. CDR1 and CDR2 (germline): MNHNS, SASEGT. The CDR3 is CATGGGAKGNTIYF. The CDR3 DNA sequence: TGTGCCACAGGAGGGGGGGCGAAAGGAAACACCATATATTTT.

In this sample, this clonotype turned up many times. The chain recombines TRBV20-1 with TRBJ2-7; the D call may be TRBD1 or TRBD2 (5 bases each). The CDR3 is 13 residues long. The ends were cut back, 0 bases at V and 2 bases at J, with 8 bases in the middle. The germline CDR1 and CDR2 sequences are DFQATT and SNEGSKA (reference sequence). This CDR3 reads CSARDWGTYEQYF. The CDR3 bases are TGCAGTGCTAGAGATTGGGGGACCTACGAGCAGTACTTC.

This chain links TRBV11-3 with TRBJ1-1; 8 nucleotides match TRBD1. The germline V gene has CDR1 SGHNT and CDR2 YENEEA. V was clipped by 7 bases and J by 6 bases; unmatched bases: 10. This CDR3 is 14 amino acids long. Here the CDR3 DNA reads TGTGCCAGCACTCCCCGGACAGGGTATCCTGAAGCTTTCTTT. Its protein is CASTPRTGYPEAFF.

This clonotype was recorded many times. This rearrangement joins TRBV5-1 to TRBJ1-1; the D is unclear. Germline lookup yields CDR1 SGHRS and CDR2 YFSETQ. The CDR3 loop spans 12 amino acids. Trimming stripped 5 bases from V and 8 bases from J, with 13 bases between. CDR3 in amino acids: CASRGETLEAFF. As DNA, the CDR3 is TGCGCCAGCAGAGGTGAGACCCTCGAAGCTTTCTTT. Variable domain in full (rest from reference TRBV5-1 and TRBJ1-1): KAGVTQTPRYLIKTRGQQVTLSCSPISGHRSVSWYQQTPGQGLQFLFEYFSETQRNKGNFPGRFSGRQFSNSRSEMNVSTLELGDSALYLCASRGETLEAFFGQGTRLTVV.

This clonotype was counted ten times or more. The chain joins TRBV15 to TRBJ1-2; TRBD1 agrees at 7 bases. The CDR3 consists of 19 residues. The V gene end was trimmed by 1 base and the J gene end by 0 bases; junction bases not matched to a gene: 14. Germline V gene sequence: CDR1 LNHNV, CDR2 YYDKDF (reference sequence). CDR3 DNA: TGTGCCACCAGCAGAGTAGGGGGCTTAGTCGACGGTTCTAACTATGGCTACACCTTC. It yields the protein CATSRVGGLVDGSNYGYTF.

This clonotype has at least ten counts. The chain joins TRBV5-1 to TRBJ2-7, with a possible D match to TRBD2 (5 bases). Germline CDR1 is SGHRS and CDR2 is YFSETQ. V gave up 0 bases and J gave up 4 bases, with 11 bases separating them. This CDR3 contains 14 residues. This CDR3 is CASSLEGLRYEQYF. DNA of the CDR3: TGCGCCAGCAGCTTGGAAGGACTGAGATACGAGCAGTACTTC.

This clonotype was counted only a few times. The genes are TRBV6-2 or TRBV6-3 and TRBJ2-7; either TRBD1 or TRBD2 may fit D (5 bases each). Trimming cost V 2 bases and J 6 bases, with 20 bases left between them. This CDR3 spans 16 amino acids. The V gene's germline CDR1 is MNHEY and CDR2 SVGEGT. The CDR3 loop reads CASSYTGTDVLGEQYF. Here the CDR3 DNA reads TGTGCCAGCAGTTACACCGGGACGGATGTCCTTGGCGAGCAGTACTTC.

This clonotype was observed at least ten times. The rearrangement joins TRBV5-1 to TRBJ2-5; TRBD1 matches at 9 bases. The CDR3 totals 16 residues. The trim removed 5 bases at V and 5 bases at J, leaving 13 bases unmatched. The germline V gene has CDR1 SGHRS and CDR2 YFSETQ. CDR3 nucleotides: TGCGCCAGCAGAGAAAGTCCGGGACAGGGATATGAGACCCAGTACTTC. It codes for CASRESPGQGYETQYF.

Many counts were recorded for this clonotype. This chain joins TRBV19 and TRBJ2-7; D may match TRBD1 or TRBD2 (5 bases each). This CDR3 is 13 amino acids long. Germline CDR1 LNHDA, CDR2 SQIVND (reference sequence). V lost 7 bases to trimming and J lost 5 bases, with 15 bases between them. The CDR3 sequence: CASTERGFHEQYF. For the CDR3, the DNA is TGTGCCAGTACCGAGAGGGGTTTCCACGAGCAGTACTTC.

The chain has TRBV11-1 and TRBJ2-7; D ambiguous. Germline CDR1 and CDR2: SGHAT and FQDESV (reference sequence). Between the trimmed V and J ends, which lost 5 bases and 4 bases, there was a span of 21 bases. This CDR3 is built from 16 residues. The chain's CDR3 is CASSRIGQVLGYEQYF. CDR3 bases: TGTGCCAGCAGCAGAATCGGGCAGGTTTTAGGATACGAGCAGTACTTC.

This clonotype was detected many times. V gene TRBV27 combines with J gene TRBJ2-7, with TRBD2 matching over 16 bases. The trim removed 5 bases at V and 3 bases at J, leaving 13 bases unmatched. CDR1 and CDR2 (germline): MNHEY, SMNVEV (reference sequence). This CDR3 is built from 19 residues. CDR3 region: CASSTSGTSGRARGYEQYF. In DNA, the CDR3 is TGTGCCAGCAGTACCTCCGGGACTAGCGGGAGGGCCCGGGGCTACGAGCAGTACTTC.

This clonotype was recorded at least ten times. The genes are TRBV4-1 and TRBJ2-7; D ambiguous. The CDR3 spans 13 residues. CDR1 MGHRA and CDR2 YSYEKL come from the germline V gene. Trimming pared 5 bases from V and 3 bases from J, leaving 11 bases between. CDR3 nucleotides: TGCGCCAGCAGCTTCCGGGCTAGCTACGAGCAGTACTTC. Translated, it gives CASSFRASYEQYF.

This clonotype was picked up many times. The rearrangement links TRBV9 to TRBJ1-2, with 10 positions matching TRBD1. The germline gives CDR1 SGDLS, CDR2 YYNGEE. The CDR3 is 14 amino acids. Trimming at V came to 4 bases and at J to 4 bases, leaving 4 bases not matched to a gene. CDR3 nucleotides: TGTGCCAGCAGCCCTGGACAGGGGGTCTATGGCTACACCTTC. It yields the protein CASSPGQGVYGYTF.

This clonotype was recorded many times. The chain couples TRBV12-3 or TRBV12-4 to TRBJ2-2, with no clear D. V lost 3 bases, J lost 9 bases, and 8 bases lay in between. This CDR3 comprises 12 residues. CDR3 residues: CASSFRIRELFF. The CDR3 DNA is TGTGCCAGCAGTTTTAGGATCCGGGAGCTGTTTTTT.

This clonotype was seen at least ten times. CDR3 residues: CASSIRGGVFTGELFF. For the CDR3, the DNA is TGTGCCAGTAGTATCAGGGGAGGAGTATTCACCGGGGAGCTGTTTTTT. The V call is TRBV19, the J call TRBJ2-2; D may correspond to TRBD1 or TRBD2 (6 bases each). CDR3 size: 16 residues. From germline, CDR1 is LNHDA and CDR2 SQIVND (reference sequence). V was trimmed by 3 bases and J by 4 bases, leaving 15 bases between them.

CDR3 coding DNA: TGTGCCTGGAGTGTACGACTAGCGGGGGACTCCTACGAGCAGTACTTC. It translates to CAWSVRLAGDSYEQYF. The rearrangement links TRBV30 to TRBJ2-7; 12 bases fit TRBD2. Germline CDR1 is GTSNPN and CDR2 is SVGIG (reference sequence). V was pared by 0 bases and J by 0 bases, with 3 bases of the junction left unmatched. This CDR3 comprises 16 residues.